This entry concerns a single TCR beta chain. Authors' data handling: For nucleated cells, counts were estimated from reference gene primer amplification. TCRdb's copy holds only in-frame clones and misses some; the assay was immunoSEQ multiplex PCR. That table supplies the V and J calls and clone size; D and trimming were determined from the DNA. The table lists around 200,000 clones, approximately 87% of them singletons, with around 2.7% in the top ten. This specimen comes from a study of blood T cell repertoires in COVID-19. Overall study context: PBMCs, B-cell-depleted T cells, or T cells provided the cDNA or gDNA that made up the material.

The J segment lost 4 bases and the V segment lost 3 bases, leaving 12 bases of the junction unmatched. The CDR3 contains 19 residues. CDR1 KGHDR and CDR2 SFDVKD come from the germline V gene. The sequencing sample was made of peripheral blood. The chain has TRBV24-1 and TRBJ2-3; 13 bases match TRBD2. The TCR was taken from a man between 35 and 55 years old with active or convalescent COVID-19. The CDR3 reads CATSDGSGTSGVGSDTQYF. In nucleotides, the CDR3 is TGTGCCACCAGTGATGGTTCTGGGACTAGCGGGGTCGGCTCAGATACGCAGTATTTT.